These 11 T cell receptor beta chains were sequenced from one sample in a study of shared clonotypes between healthy human individuals. Sequencing was performed with immunoSEQ multiplex PCR; in TCRdb, only in-frame clones are kept and a portion is missing. Of 1.5 million to 2.5 million clones detected, over 85% appear once; the ten largest clones hold 0.95% to 1.5%. It was CD45RO-negative cells, positively selected for CCR7, that made up naive CD8 cells, with terminally differentiated effector memory CD45RA+ cells excluded. The specimen sequenced was naive CD8+ T cells sorted from blood. All receptors derive from a man between 18 and 29 years old in good health.

This clone was picked up a small number of times. The same CDR3 also results from other DNA sequences found in this sample. V gene TRBV27 combines with J gene TRBJ1-5; a weak D match, TRBD1 (6 bases). The CDR3 spans 15 residues. CDR1 is MNHEY, CDR2 SMNVEV, per germline (reference sequence). Deletions cut 1 base from V and 2 bases from J, with 9 bases between. The CDR3 is CASSLFRGGNQPQHF. The CDR3 DNA reads as TGTGCCAGCAGTTTATTCAGGGGAGGCAATCAGCCCCAGCATTTT.

The chain carries TRBV28 and TRBJ2-1; 10 nucleotides line up with TRBD2. In germline, CDR1 is MDHEN, CDR2 SYDVKM. The CDR3 spans 16 residues. With V trimmed by 2 bases and J by 5 bases, 6 bases remained unmatched. CDR3 residues: CASSLQREGLDNEQFF. The CDR3 DNA reads as TGTGCCAGCAGTTTACAGCGGGAGGGCCTCGACAATGAGCAGTTCTTC.

The gene calls are TRBV7-6 and TRBJ2-5; D remains ambiguous. Germline loops: CDR1 SGHVS, CDR2 FNYEAQ. This CDR3 region has 13 residues. V was clipped by 0 bases and J by 4 bases, with 6 bases between them. In nucleotides, the CDR3 is TGTGCCAGCAGCTTAGCGGTTCCAGAGACCCAGTACTTC. Its protein product is CASSLAVPETQYF. Using reference TRBV7-6 and TRBJ2-5 for the parts outside the CDR3, the full variable domain is GAGVSQSPRYKVTKRGQDVALRCDPISGHVSLYWYRQALGQGPEFLTYFNYEAQQDKSGLPNDRFSAERPEGSISTLTIQRTEQRDSAMYRCASSLAVPETQYFGPGTRLLVL.

The chain recombines TRBV27 with TRBJ1-2, with TRBD1 identical over 8 bases. The CDR3 loop spans 13 amino acids. V shed 5 bases and J 5 bases; nucleotides not matched to a gene: 4. The germline V gene has CDR1 MNHEY and CDR2 SMNVEV (reference sequence). The CDR3 sequence is CASSTRTGYGYTF. DNA for the CDR3: TGTGCCAGCAGTACGAGGACAGGGTATGGCTACACCTTC.

V and J are TRBV30 and TRBJ2-1, with a possible D match to TRBD1 (5 bases). Germline V gene data show CDR1 as GTSNPN and CDR2 as SVGIG (reference sequence). The CDR3 consists of 15 residues. Trimming took off 2 bases at V and 0 bases at J, with 11 bases between the two ends. The CDR3 DNA sequence: TGTGCCTGGAGTAGGGGCTCCTCCTCCTACAATGAGCAGTTCTTC. This translates into CAWSRGSSSYNEQFF.

V is TRBV19 and J is TRBJ2-2; possibly TRBD1 for D (5 bases). Germline CDR1 reads LNHDA; CDR2 reads SQIVND (reference sequence). Trimming pared 1 base from V and 3 bases from J, leaving 9 bases between. The CDR3 runs 15 residues. Here the CDR3 reads CASSIVPGYTGELFF. The DNA for the CDR3 is TGTGCCAGTAGTATAGTTCCAGGGTACACCGGGGAGCTGTTTTTT.

This chain uses TRBV11-2 with TRBJ1-1; D may be TRBD1 (5 bases). The CDR3 has 13 amino acids. From germline, CDR1 is SGHAT and CDR2 FQNNGV. Trimming stripped 6 bases from V and 4 bases from J, with 12 bases between. CDR3 region: CASRYSGTTEAFF. The CDR3 coding sequence is TGTGCCAGCAGGTATTCCGGGACCACTGAAGCTTTCTTT.

This chain joins TRBV9 and TRBJ2-3, with D unresolved. Between the trimmed V and J ends, which lost 0 bases and 0 bases, there was a span of 11 bases. The germline CDR1 and CDR2 sequences are SGDLS and YYNGEE. CDR3 size: 16 residues. This CDR3 reads CASSVAPGSSTDTQYF. The CDR3 nucleotides read TGTGCCAGCAGCGTAGCCCCGGGTTCTAGCACAGATACGCAGTATTTT.

Remarks on this clone: Other nucleotide sequences in the sample specify the same CDR3. This rearrangement joins TRBV4-1 to TRBJ2-7; no definite D call. This CDR3 spans 14 amino acids. Germline V CDR1 and CDR2: MGHRA, YSYEKL. V gave up 0 bases and J gave up 0 bases, with 6 bases separating them. The CDR3 DNA sequence: TGCGCCAGCAGCCAAGATAGGAGCTCCTACGAGCAGTACTTC. It codes for CASSQDRSSYEQYF.

The genes are TRBV7-6 and TRBJ1-1, with a possible D match to TRBD1 (5 bases). In germline, CDR1 is SGHVS, CDR2 FNYEAQ. This CDR3 has 12 residues. Trimming left V 6 bases short and J 0 bases short, with 5 bases between. CDR3 sequence reads: CASRGLNTEAFF. The CDR3 DNA follows: TGTGCCAGCAGGGGACTGAACACTGAAGCTTTCTTT.

The V and J genes are TRBV27 and TRBJ2-3; 10 positions match TRBD1. CDR1 and CDR2 (germline): MNHEY, SMNVEV (reference sequence). The CDR3 runs to 14 residues. Germline trimming cut 6 bases from V and 4 bases from J; bases unmatched to any gene: 4. The CDR3 protein is CASSRQGAADTQYF. Written as DNA, the CDR3 is TGTGCCAGCAGCCGACAGGGGGCCGCAGATACGCAGTATTTT.